This T cell receptor beta chain was found in a study of tumor and adjacent non-tumor tissue in lung cancer. General observations from the study: TCR diversity was significantly greater in tumor than normal lung tissue.

A modified ARM-PCR protocol with three rounds of nested PCR amplified TCRbeta. MiXCR was run by TCRdb on the multiplex PCR reads, yielding one entry per CDR3 protein. The sample yields some 99,000 distinct CDR3 sequences, roughly 77% seen once. With respect to this clonotype: What it binds is not known. The junction differs from germline at one of its ends, possibly a read error.

RNA was extracted from bulk tissue without any cell sorting. The TCR sequence derives from a woman aged 55-75 years with non-small cell lung cancer. Sequenced material: lung tumor tissue.

The CDR3 coding sequence is TGTGCCAGCAGCTCGGAGGGGACTAGCGGGGGCAATAAGCAGTTCTTC. Protein sequence: CASSSEGTSGGNKQFF. The rearrangement joins TRBV11-3 to TRBJ2-1, with 14 bases identical to TRBD2. The CDR3 totals 16 residues. Germline CDR1 SGHNT, CDR2 YENEEA.